A selection of T cell receptor beta chains follows, all from one sample in a study of blood T cell repertoires in COVID-19. TCRdb keeps only in-frame clones here, not all; method: immunoSEQ multiplex PCR. The table lists 60,000 to 100,000 clones, about 90% of them singletons. Sequenced sample: peripheral blood. Every receptor here comes from a man between 45 and 60 years old with active COVID-19. CDR3s include the opening cysteine and the closing phenylalanine or tryptophan. A D gene is named only where the DNA matches it firmly. Part of the rows lack a size; the others show once, few, many or a class for expanded clones.

TRBJ1-1	TRBV4-2	-	-	CASSQEAGWMVGTEAFF	TGTGCCAGCAGCCAAGAAGCAGGGTGGATGGTCGGCACTGAAGCTTTCTTT
TRBJ2-7	TRBV6-5	-	-	CASSYSGRTYEQYF	TGTGCCAGCAGTTACTCGGGCAGGACCTACGAGCAGTACTTC
TRBJ1-1	TRBV21-1	-	-	CASSKVGGPHPSTEAFF	TGTGCCAGCAGCAAAGTGGGAGGCCCCCACCCCTCCACTGAAGCTTTCTTT
TRBJ2-7	TRBV5-6	TRBD1	-	CASSLGDRVYEQYF	TGTGCCAGCAGCTTGGGGGACAGGGTCTACGAGCAGTACTTC
TRBJ2-4	TRBV6-6	TRBD1	-	CASSSGGGKNIQYF	TGTGCCAGCAGCTCAGGGGGCGGTAAAAACATTCAGTACTTC
TRBJ2-7	TRBV30	TRBD1	few	CAWTDRGPSFEQYF	TGTGCCTGGACCGACAGGGGCCCCTCCTTTGAGCAGTACTTC
TRBJ2-2	TRBV5-5	-	-	CASSFQPGNTGELFF	TGTGCCAGCAGCTTTCAGCCGGGGAACACCGGGGAGCTGTTTTTT
TRBJ2-7	TRBV5-1	TRBD2	-	CASSIGGTSQYEQYF	TGCGCCAGCAGCATCGGGGGGACTAGCCAATACGAGCAGTACTTC
TRBJ2-5	TRBV5-6	-	-	CASSLAWPYQETQYF	TGTGCCAGCAGCTTGGCCTGGCCATACCAAGAGACCCAGTACTTC
TRBJ2-1	TRBV11-2	-	-	CASGPQASSYNEQFF	TGTGCCAGCGGGCCTCAGGCGAGCTCCTACAATGAGCAGTTCTTC
TRBJ1-1	TRBV9	-	-	CASSKRRSMNTEAFF	TGTGCCAGCAGCAAACGACGTAGCATGAACACTGAAGCTTTCTTT
TRBJ1-1	TRBV29-1	TRBD1	-	CSAAGGPNTEAFF	TGCAGCGCTGCAGGGGGCCCGAACACTGAAGCTTTCTTT
TRBJ1-2	TRBV27	TRBD1	once	CASRRTGDYGYTF	TGTGCCAGCAGGCGGACAGGGGACTATGGCTACACCTTC
TRBJ2-3	TRBV14	-	-	CASSPGYGRDTQYF	TGTGCCAGCAGCCCAGGGTACGGGAGAGATACGCAGTATTTT
TRBJ1-2	TRBV28	-	-	CASSLPSGQTNGYTF	TGTGCCAGCAGTTTACCTTCTGGGCAGACTAATGGCTACACCTTC
TRBJ1-5	TRBV4-1	-	few	CASSQDHRVSDHSNQPQHF	TGCGCCAGCAGCCAAGATCACAGGGTGTCGGATCATAGCAATCAGCCCCAGCATTTT
TRBJ2-4	TRBV6-6	-	-	CASSYSRVPKNIQYF	TGTGCCAGCAGTTACTCCCGGGTGCCCAAAAACATTCAGTACTTC
TRBJ1-1	TRBV5-5	-	few	CASSGTGTKAFF	TGTGCCAGCAGCGGAACAGGGACAAAGGCTTTCTTT
TRBJ2-4	TRBV3-1/TRBV3-2	TRBD1	-	CASSQGAVRDRDSKNIQYF	TGTGCCAGCAGCCAAGGAGCGGTCCGGGACAGGGATTCCAAAAACATTCAGTACTTC
TRBJ2-3	TRBV21-1	-	-	CAHKRGRPCPDTQYF	TGTGCCCATAAGAGGGGGCGACCCTGTCCAGATACGCAGTATTTT
TRBJ1-2	TRBV27	-	-	CASSSVPPGAFSEANYGYTF	TGTGCCAGCAGTTCCGTCCCCCCAGGGGCTTTCTCCGAAGCTAACTATGGCTACACCTTC
TRBJ1-2	TRBV2	TRBD1	-	CASSEAGQGYYGYTF	TGTGCCAGCAGTGAAGCGGGACAGGGTTACTATGGCTACACCTTC
TRBJ2-2	TRBV11-2	-	-	CASSLRGFNGELFF	TGTGCCAGCAGCTTAAGGGGGTTTAACGGGGAGCTGTTTTTT